This T cell receptor beta chain was sequenced during a study of T cells in Graves' hyperthyroidism and ophthalmopathy. Looking at the study overall: Peripheral blood draws took place at initial diagnosis, ahead of any treatment.

Overall study results and limits: Most thyroid clonotypes with frequency above 0.001 were detected in blood.

The CDR3 spans 16 residues. Looked up from germline, CDR1 is MDHEN and CDR2 is SYDVKM. V lost 2 bases and J lost 0; bases outside the gene matches: 5. This clonotype was counted ten times or more. Its cognate antigen is unknown. Template material for amplifying TCR beta CDR3 regions consisted of RNA transcripts. Primed by the HTBI set, a first-round RT-PCR was run on the TCR CDR3. TCRdb re-derived calls from the multiplex PCR reads in MiXCR, one entry per CDR3 protein. The sample carries about 360,000 distinct CDR3 sequences, 13% recorded once. With a duration under 2 months, the hyperthyroidism was newly diagnosed in patients aged 18 to 65.

This receptor was identified in a young woman with Graves' hyperthyroidism. Material: blood. The chain employs TRBV28 and TRBJ2-3; 7 nucleotides align to TRBD2. The CDR3: CASSLGSGGSTDTQYF. The CDR3 DNA is TGTGCCAGCAGTTTAGGGTCGGGGGGAAGCACAGATACGCAGTATTTT.